This is a list of T cell receptor beta chains from one sample in a study of blood T cell repertoires in COVID-19. The method was immunoSEQ multiplex PCR; TCRdb's version includes in-frame clones alone and lacks a portion of them. The profile covers fewer than 300,000 clones, with roughly 86% appearing a single time and roughly 0.8% taken by the ten largest. Material: peripheral blood. The receptor set was obtained from a woman aged 25 to 39 with acute or convalescent COVID-19. CDR3s include the opening cysteine and the closing phenylalanine or tryptophan. The D gene is left open where the match is weak. Some rows have no size entry. The others give once, few or many, or a class for an expanded clone.

v_call,d_call,j_call,clone_size,cdr3_nt,cdr3_aa
TRBV5-4,NA,TRBJ2-7,NA,TGTGCCAGCAGCCCGGGACTGCAAACCTACGAGCAGTACTTC,CASSPGLQTYEQYF
TRBV20-1,NA,TRBJ2-3,NA,TGCAGTGCGCTAGTCACAGATACGCAGTATTTT,CSALVTDTQYF
TRBV27,TRBD1,TRBJ2-7,NA,TGTGCCAGCAGTCAGGGACAGGGGTGGAACGAGCAGTACTTC,CASSQGQGWNEQYF
TRBV27,TRBD2,TRBJ2-7,NA,TGTGCCAGCAGTTCAGTGGCTAGCGGGAGGGGCTACGAGCAGTACTTC,CASSSVASGRGYEQYF
TRBV24-1,NA,TRBJ2-7,NA,TGTGCCACCTCCCAGGGGTACTCCTACGAGCAGTACTTC,CATSQGYSYEQYF
TRBV27,NA,TRBJ2-2,NA,TGTGCCAGCAGTTTATTGGGGGCGCGCACCGGGGAGCTGTTTTTT,CASSLLGARTGELFF
TRBV2,NA,TRBJ2-1,NA,TGTGCCAGCAGTACATACAATGAGCAGTTCTTC,CASSTYNEQFF
TRBV5-8,NA,TRBJ2-7,NA,TGTGCCAGCAGCTTCAGGGCCTCCGAGCAGTACTTC,CASSFRASEQYF
TRBV20-1,NA,TRBJ2-1,NA,TGCAGTGCTAGTTCGGGAACACTATACCAGTTCTTC,CSASSGTLYQFF
TRBV11-2,NA,TRBJ1-1,NA,TGTGCCAGCAGCTTAGGGCGGTTGAGGGCCCGCGGCACTGAAGCTTTCTTT,CASSLGRLRARGTEAFF
TRBV7-9,NA,TRBJ1-1,NA,TGTGCCAGCAGCTATCAGTCGAGCAGGCCCACTGAAGCTTTCTTT,CASSYQSSRPTEAFF
TRBV30,TRBD1,TRBJ2-7,NA,TGTGCCTGGGACCGGGACAGGGGGCGGGAGCAGTACTTC,CAWDRDRGREQYF
TRBV7-3,NA,TRBJ2-1,NA,TGTGCCAGCAGACGTTCGGCGGGCAGGTGGGAGCAGTTCTTC,CASRRSAGRWEQFF
TRBV14,NA,TRBJ1-3,NA,TGTGCCAGCAGCCAAGTTTTAACAGGGTCTGGAAACACCATATATTTT,CASSQVLTGSGNTIYF
TRBV30,TRBD1,TRBJ2-1,NA,TGTGCCTGGAGCGAGGCGGACAGGGAATACAATGAGCAGTTCTTC,CAWSEADREYNEQFF
TRBV7-6,TRBD2,TRBJ2-1,NA,TGTGCCAGCAGCCTAGGACTAGCGGGACCGGATGAGCAGTTCTTC,CASSLGLAGPDEQFF
TRBV15,NA,TRBJ2-1,NA,TGTGCCACTAGAGACCGGGACACATACAATGAGCAGTTCTTC,CATRDRDTYNEQFF
TRBV7-2,NA,TRBJ2-7,NA,TGTGCCAGCAGCTTAATCGGGAGTACCAACGAGCAGTACTTC,CASSLIGSTNEQYF
TRBV5-1,TRBD2,TRBJ2-7,NA,TGCGCCAGCAGCCTAGGGACTAGCAGGTACGAGCAGTACTTC,CASSLGTSRYEQYF
TRBV3-1/TRBV3-2,NA,TRBJ1-4,NA,TGTGCCAGCACCTCCATTGGGGGAACAGGGCTATCTCAGAAACTGTTTTTT,CASTSIGGTGLSQKLFF
TRBV9,TRBD1,TRBJ2-5,NA,TGTGCCAGCAGCGTCTCGGGACAGGGCCAAGAGACCCAGTACTTC,CASSVSGQGQETQYF
TRBV9,TRBD1,TRBJ1-6,NA,TGTGCCAGCAGCCCCGACAGGGTCGACAATTCACCCCTCCACTTT,CASSPDRVDNSPLHF
TRBV5-1,NA,TRBJ2-2,NA,TGCGCCAGCAGCCCGGTAGTCGGGTCCAACACCGGGGAGCTGTTTTTT,CASSPVVGSNTGELFF
TRBV7-2,TRBD1,TRBJ2-4,NA,TGTGCCAGCAGCTCACCTCCGGGACAGCTAGCCAAAAACATTCAGTACTTC,CASSSPPGQLAKNIQYF
TRBV10-3,TRBD2,TRBJ2-7,once,TGTGCCATCAGTGGTAGCGGGACGTCAGACCAGCAGTACTTC,CAISGSGTSDQQYF
TRBV15,NA,TRBJ2-7,NA,TGTGCCACCAGCCGTATAAATTCCTACGAGCAGTACTTC,CATSRINSYEQYF
TRBV11-3,NA,TRBJ2-3,NA,TGTGCCAGCAGCGTTAGCGGCACAGATACGCAGTATTTT,CASSVSGTDTQYF
TRBV15,TRBD2,TRBJ2-1,NA,TGTGCCACCAGCAGAGAGGGTAGCGGGAGCCCTAATGAGCAGTTCTTC,CATSREGSGSPNEQFF
TRBV10-3,TRBD1,TRBJ1-2,once,TGTGCCATCAGTTACGACCCGGGACAGGGAGATGGCTACACCTTC,CAISYDPGQGDGYTF
TRBV27,TRBD2,TRBJ2-7,NA,TGTGCCAGCAGTGCCAACTTCCCTAGCGGGGGATCAATCTACGAGCAGTACTTC,CASSANFPSGGSIYEQYF
TRBV7-8,TRBD2,TRBJ2-2,NA,TGTGCCAGCAGCCCAAGAGCGGGAAGAACCGGGGAGCTGTTTTTT,CASSPRAGRTGELFF
TRBV15,NA,TRBJ2-1,NA,TGTGCCACCAGCAGAGGTGGGTTAGCTGTCGTCAATGAGCAGTTCTTC,CATSRGGLAVVNEQFF
TRBV14,NA,TRBJ1-2,NA,TGTGCCAGCACCTCAGGAAAAAGGCACTATGGCTACACCTTC,CASTSGKRHYGYTF
TRBV9,TRBD2,TRBJ2-3,NA,TGTGCCAGCAGCGTTTTCCCAACTAGCGGGATCACAGATACGCAGTATTTT,CASSVFPTSGITDTQYF
TRBV6-1,NA,TRBJ1-5,NA,TGTGCCAGCAGTGAAGCGGTCCTTGGCGGGGGCGGGGGAGCCCAGCATTTT,CASSEAVLGGGGGAQHF
TRBV3-1/TRBV3-2,TRBD2,TRBJ2-1,NA,TGTGCCAGCAGCCAAACTAGCGGGAGGGCCAAAGGCAATGAGCAGTTCTTC,CASSQTSGRAKGNEQFF
TRBV3-1/TRBV3-2,NA,TRBJ1-1,NA,TGTGCCAGCAGCCACAACTTGGGGGGCACTGAAGCTTTCTTT,CASSHNLGGTEAFF
TRBV5-1,TRBD1,TRBJ2-3,NA,TGCGCCAGCAGCGGAGGGACAGGGGGCTTGACAGATACGCAGTATTTT,CASSGGTGGLTDTQYF
TRBV11-2,TRBD1,TRBJ1-1,NA,TGTGCCAGCAGCTTTGGGACAGGCACTGAAGCTTTCTTT,CASSFGTGTEAFF
TRBV18,TRBD1,TRBJ2-7,NA,TGTGCCAGCTCACGGGACAGGGCGTACGAGCAGTACTTC,CASSRDRAYEQYF
TRBV18,NA,TRBJ1-1,few,TGTGCCAGCTCGGGGCAACAGAACACTGAAGCTTTCTTT,CASSGQQNTEAFF
TRBV5-1,TRBD2,TRBJ2-3,NA,TGCGCCAGCAGCTTGGGACTAGCGGAGAGCACAGATACGCAGTATTTT,CASSLGLAESTDTQYF
TRBV18,NA,TRBJ2-1,NA,TGTGCCAGCTCACCACGGCAGGCAGGGGCCCCCAGCTCCTACAATGAGCAGTTCTTC,CASSPRQAGAPSSYNEQFF
TRBV19,TRBD2,TRBJ2-1,NA,TGTGCCAGTAGTTCTCCGGGACTAGCGGATTACAATGAGCAGTTCTTC,CASSSPGLADYNEQFF
TRBV5-6,TRBD1,TRBJ2-5,NA,TGTGCCAGCAGCGCTGACAGGGGGGAAGAGACCCAGTACTTC,CASSADRGEETQYF
TRBV24-1,TRBD2,TRBJ2-7,NA,TGTGCCACCAGTGGGGTCGGCGGGAGCAGCCAGGAGCAGTACTTC,CATSGVGGSSQEQYF
TRBV7-3,TRBD2,TRBJ2-3,NA,TGTGCCAGCGCCCCGGCGGGGGCAGATACGCAGTATTTT,CASAPAGADTQYF
TRBV20-1,NA,TRBJ2-1,NA,TGCAGTGCTAGAAATTTCTATGAGCAGTTCTTC,CSARNFYEQFF
TRBV3-1/TRBV3-2,TRBD2,TRBJ2-1,NA,TGTGCCAGCAGCAAAGCCGGGCGAGGCGGGAGGGAGCTTAGGTTCTTC,CASSKAGRGGRELRFF
TRBV5-6,TRBD1,TRBJ1-1,NA,TGTGCCAGCAGCTATAAAGACAGGGTATCTGGCACTGAAGCTTTCTTT,CASSYKDRVSGTEAFF